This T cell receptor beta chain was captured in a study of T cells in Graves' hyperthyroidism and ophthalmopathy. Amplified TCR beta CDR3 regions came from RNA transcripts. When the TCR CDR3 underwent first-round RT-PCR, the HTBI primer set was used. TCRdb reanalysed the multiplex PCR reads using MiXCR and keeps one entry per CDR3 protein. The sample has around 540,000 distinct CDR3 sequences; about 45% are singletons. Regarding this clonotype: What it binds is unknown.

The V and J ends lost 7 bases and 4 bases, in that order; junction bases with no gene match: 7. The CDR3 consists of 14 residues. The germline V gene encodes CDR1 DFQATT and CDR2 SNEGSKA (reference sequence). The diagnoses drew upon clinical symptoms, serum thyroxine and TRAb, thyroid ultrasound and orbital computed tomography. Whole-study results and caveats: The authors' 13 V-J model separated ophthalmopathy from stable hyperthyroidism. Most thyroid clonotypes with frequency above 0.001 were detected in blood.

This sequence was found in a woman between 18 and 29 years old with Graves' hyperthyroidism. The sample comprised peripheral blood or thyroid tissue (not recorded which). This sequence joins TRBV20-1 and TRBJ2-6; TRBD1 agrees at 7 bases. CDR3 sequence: CSVTTGQGANVLTF. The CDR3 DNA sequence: TGCAGTGTCACGACGGGACAGGGGGCCAACGTCCTGACTTTC.